This T cell receptor (beta chain) stems from a study of beta chain features in type 1 diabetes. General study findings and limits: When Type 1 diabetes patients were examined, their TCRB CDR3s proved moderately but significantly shorter in all four CD4+ subsets.

V dropped 5 bases and J dropped 2 bases, with 13 bases sitting between them. This CDR3 is built from 15 residues. Germline V gives CDR1 LNHDA, CDR2 SQIVND (reference sequence). Expressed TCRB transcripts were sequenced, since all the RNA that had been isolated was reverse transcribed. TCRdb keeps only in-frame clones here, not all; method: immunoSEQ multiplex PCR. The table lists a few hundred thousand clones, 10% to 15% of them singletons, with approximately 0.011% in the top ten. This clone was detected only a few times. The target antigen is unknown. The chain couples TRBV19 to TRBJ2-1, with a tentative D call TRBD2 (5 bases). The clonotype originates from a woman aged 18-29 years with type 1 diabetes. Source material: naive CD4+ T cells from blood. The CDR3 protein is CASSSLSGAYNEQFF. For the CDR3, the DNA is TGTGCCAGTAGTTCCTTAAGCGGAGCCTACAATGAGCAGTTCTTC.